One and the same sample provided the 10 T cell receptor beta chains below, sequenced in a study of graft-versus-host responses after intestinal transplantation. For these TCRs, the target antigens are not known. The repertoire was sequenced with immunoSEQ multiplex PCR; TCRdb's copy has only in-frame clones and lacks some. The sample lists approximately 46,000 clones, less than 85% occurring once. The material sequenced was unstimulated CD4+ T cells sorted from spleen or lymph node cells, taken before transplant. The receptors were sampled from a human donor who was the organ donor for an intestinal transplant.

V gene TRBV27 combines with J gene TRBJ1-1; 8 nucleotides line up with TRBD1. The germline V gene encodes CDR1 MNHEY and CDR2 SMNVEV (reference sequence). The CDR3 spans 17 residues. With 4 bases clipped from V and 0 bases from J, the junction kept 10 bases outside the gene matches. The CDR3 DNA follows: TGTGCCAGCAGTTCCCAGCCCCGGACAGGGATGAACACTGAAGCTTTCTTT. Amino acids: CASSSQPRTGMNTEAFF.

The chain links TRBV19 to TRBJ1-2; TRBD1 matches 10 bases. Trimming took 6 bases from V and 7 from J; bases not matched to a gene: 17. Germline values: CDR1 LNHDA, CDR2 SQIVND (reference sequence). This CDR3 spans 17 amino acids. The CDR3 loop reads CASSFAGRQGAGSGYTF. For the CDR3, the DNA is TGTGCCAGTAGCTTCGCGGGTCGACAGGGGGCAGGGAGTGGCTACACCTTC.

This chain uses TRBV19 with TRBJ1-3; D possibly corresponds to TRBD1 (5 bases). The CDR3 is 16 amino acids. The ends were cut back, 10 bases at V and 0 bases at J, with 19 bases in the middle. The germline gives CDR1 LNHDA, CDR2 SQIVND (reference sequence). DNA for the CDR3: TGTGCCATAAGCCCTGACGTGGGGGGCTCTGGAAACACCATATATTTT. It encodes CAISPDVGGSGNTIYF.

The rearrangement uses TRBV5-6 and TRBJ1-1, with a tentative D call TRBD1 (6 bases). Trimming pared 6 bases from V and 0 bases from J, leaving 27 bases between. The germline gives CDR1 SGHDT, CDR2 YYEEEE. This CDR3 has 19 amino acids. The DNA of the CDR3 is TGTGCCAGCACCCTTGGGATAAAAGGGGGATCTACAATGAACACTGAAGCTTTCTTT. Translation gives CASTLGIKGGSTMNTEAFF.

This clone was picked up one time. This chain joins TRBV7-9 and TRBJ2-7; 8 bases match TRBD1. Trimming cost V 5 bases and J 0 bases; bases outside gene matches: 18. Per germline, CDR1 SEHNR and CDR2 FQNEAQ (reference sequence). There are 19 residues in the CDR3. For the CDR3, the DNA is TGTGCCAGCAGCCCGCCCCCCGCCCCCCGGGACAGGTTCTCCTACGAGCAGTACTTC. It yields the protein CASSPPPAPRDRFSYEQYF.

The chain has TRBV7-2 and TRBJ1-4; 9 bases map to TRBD1. This CDR3 is built from 15 residues. J was trimmed by 5 bases and V by 2 bases; bases with no gene match: 3. Germline loops: CDR1 SGHTA, CDR2 FQGNSA. CDR3 amino acids: CASSLHRGQNEKLFF. The DNA of the CDR3 is TGTGCCAGCAGCTTACACAGGGGGCAGAATGAAAAACTGTTTTTT.

In its sample, this clone was seen once. The chain couples TRBV7-2 to TRBJ1-4, with D perhaps matching TRBD1 (6 bases). V gave up 3 bases and J gave up 6 bases, with 11 bases separating them. CDR1 SGHTA and CDR2 FQGNSA come from the germline V gene. The CDR3 spans 14 residues. CDR3 loop: CASSFGQTYEKLFF. CDR3 sequence (DNA): TGTGCCAGCAGCTTCGGACAGACGTATGAAAAACTGTTTTTT.

V gene TRBV5-5 combines with J gene TRBJ1-2; D ambiguous. The germline V and J ends were trimmed by 0 bases and 5 bases, with 11 bases remaining between them. CDR3 length: 14 residues. The germline gives CDR1 SGHKS, CDR2 YYEKEE (reference sequence). In DNA, the CDR3 is TGTGCCAGCAGCTTGGTTACCGAGTCATATGGCTACACCTTC. It encodes CASSLVTESYGYTF.

This clone was counted once. The V call is TRBV5-1, the J call TRBJ2-6; D gene unclear. CDR3 length: 12 residues. Germline V gene lookup returns CDR1 SGHRS and CDR2 YFSETQ. V lost 3 bases to trimming and J lost 2 bases, with 0 bases between them. CDR3 residues: CASSSGANVLTF. The CDR3 DNA is TGCGCCAGCAGCTCTGGGGCCAACGTCCTGACTTTC. Combining the CDR3 with reference TRBV5-1 and TRBJ2-6 gives the whole variable domain KAGVTQTPRYLIKTRGQQVTLSCSPISGHRSVSWYQQTPGQGLQFLFEYFSETQRNKGNFPGRFSGRQFSNSRSEMNVSTLELGDSALYLCASSSGANVLTFGAGSRLTVL.

The chain carries TRBV25-1 and TRBJ2-1; 7 bases agree with TRBD1. The CDR3 is 13 residues long. Germline loops: CDR1 MGHDK, CDR2 SYGVNS. J was trimmed by 12 bases and V by 5 bases; bases with no gene match: 10. The CDR3 DNA is TGTGCCAGCAGTTATTTCGCGAGGGACAGGCAGTTCTTC. Amino acid sequence: CASSYFARDRQFF.